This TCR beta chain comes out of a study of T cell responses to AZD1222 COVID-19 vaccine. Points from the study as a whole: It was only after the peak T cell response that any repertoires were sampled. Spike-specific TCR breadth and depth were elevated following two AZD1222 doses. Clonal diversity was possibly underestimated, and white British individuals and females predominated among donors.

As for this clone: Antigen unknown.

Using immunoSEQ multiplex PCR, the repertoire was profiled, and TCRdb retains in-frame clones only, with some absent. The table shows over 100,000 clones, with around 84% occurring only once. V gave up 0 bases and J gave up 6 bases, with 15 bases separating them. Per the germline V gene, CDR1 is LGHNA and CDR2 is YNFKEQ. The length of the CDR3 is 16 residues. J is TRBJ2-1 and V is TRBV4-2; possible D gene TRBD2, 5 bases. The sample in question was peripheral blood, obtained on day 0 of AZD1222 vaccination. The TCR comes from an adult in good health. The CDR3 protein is CASSQDEVIRGNEQFF. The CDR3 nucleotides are TGTGCCAGCAGCCAAGACGAGGTGATCCGGGGCAATGAGCAGTTCTTC.